These 29 T cell receptor beta chains were sequenced from one sample in a study of T-cell memory formation after mild COVID-19. From the 5' RACE reads, TCRdb called clonotypes with MiXCR, one entry per CDR3 protein. The sample lists hundreds of thousands of distinct CDR3 sequences, roughly a quarter occurring once. Material for sequencing was PBMCs or a T cell subset sorted from them (not recorded which). Every receptor here comes from an adult woman who had mild COVID-19 (a few samples of this study predate the infection). Cell type and time point are not known.

This clonotype was seen a few times. This chain connects TRBV4-1 to TRBJ1-4; tentative D call: TRBD1 (5 bases). V was pared by 4 bases and J by 10 bases, with 31 bases between. In germline, CDR1 is MGHRA, CDR2 YSYEKL. CDR3 size: 19 residues. The CDR3 loop is CASSRSASRTGLSDGKLFF. CDR3 DNA sequence: TGCGCCAGCAGCCGAAGCGCGAGCCGAACAGGCCTTAGTGACGGAAAACTGTTTTTT.

V usage is TRBV12-3 or TRBV12-4 and J usage is TRBJ1-2, with D possibly matching TRBD1 (6 bases). This CDR3 contains 13 residues. V shed 3 bases and J shed 3 bases, with 8 bases lying between them. CDR3 DNA sequence: TGTGCCAGCAGTTTCGGGGGCCACTATGGCTACACCTTC. This encodes CASSFGGHYGYTF.

This sequence joins TRBV20-1 and TRBJ2-5; possible D gene TRBD2, 6 bases. V was trimmed by 0 bases and J by 4 bases, leaving 15 bases between them. There are 15 residues in the CDR3. Germline CDR1 is DFQATT and CDR2 is SNEGSKA (reference sequence). CDR3 sequence (DNA): TGCAGTGCTAGAGATCGGGGGTACACCGGAGAGACCCAGTACTTC. Amino acids: CSARDRGYTGETQYF.

The rearrangement joins TRBV9 to TRBJ2-2, with D unresolved. The CDR3 totals 13 residues. CDR1 and CDR2 from the germline V gene are SGDLS and YYNGEE. Trimming removed 4 bases from V and 4 bases from J, with 8 bases in between. CDR3 protein: CASSPSVTGELFF. The CDR3 DNA reads as TGTGCCAGCAGCCCCTCCGTCACCGGGGAGCTGTTTTTT.

The sample holds a few counts of this clonotype. The chain has TRBV7-6 and TRBJ2-1; D call uncertain. The V gene lost 1 base and the J gene lost 9 bases, with 7 bases spanning the gap. CDR1 is SGHVS, CDR2 FNYEAQ, per germline. This CDR3 has 12 amino acids. DNA for the CDR3: TGTGCCAGCAGCTTAGTATCGACTGAGCAGTTCTTC. Its protein is CASSLVSTEQFF.

This clonotype was found a few times. This chain links TRBV7-9 with TRBJ2-2, with a weak D call TRBD1 (6 bases). Germline CDR1 reads SEHNR; CDR2 reads FQNEAQ (reference sequence). Trimming removed 5 bases from V and 2 bases from J, with 12 bases in between. The CDR3 extends over 15 amino acids. The CDR3 DNA sequence: TGTGCCAGCAGCACCCAGGACAGAAACACCGGGGAGCTGTTTTTT. Its protein is CASSTQDRNTGELFF.

This clonotype has only a few counts. The J gene is TRBJ1-1, the V gene TRBV7-9; unclear D gene. Trimming pared 5 bases from V and 7 bases from J, leaving 14 bases between. CDR3 length: 13 residues. CDR1 is SEHNR, CDR2 FQNEAQ, per germline (reference sequence). The CDR3 spells CASSPPQDLEAFF. For the CDR3, the DNA is TGTGCCAGCAGCCCCCCCCAGGACCTTGAAGCTTTCTTT.

This chain joins TRBV29-1 and TRBJ2-4, with D maybe TRBD2 (6 bases). Trimming took off 4 bases at V and 8 bases at J, with 15 bases between the two ends. The CDR3 is 13 amino acids. In germline, CDR1 is SQVTM, CDR2 ANQGSEA. The CDR3 protein is CSVGAGPLDIQYF. Written as DNA, the CDR3 is TGCAGCGTTGGGGCGGGACCGCTGGACATTCAGTACTTC. Full variable domain (missing parts from reference TRBV29-1 and TRBJ2-4): SAVISQKPSRDICQRGTSLTIQCQVDSQVTMMFWYRQQPGQSLTLIATANQGSEATYESGFVIDKFPISRPNLTFSTLTVSNMSPEDSSIYLCSVGAGPLDIQYFGAGTRLSVL.

This clonotype appeared a few times. The CDR3 here is CASSYSNRGNNEQFF. The DNA of the CDR3 is TGTGCCAGCAGTTACTCCAATAGGGGGAACAATGAGCAGTTCTTC. The V gene is TRBV6-2 or TRBV6-3, the J gene TRBJ2-1; a possible D gene is TRBD1 (6 bases). CDR1 and CDR2 (germline): MNHEY, SVGEGT. This CDR3 contains 15 residues. The V end was cut by 0 bases, the J end by 5 bases, with 11 bases between.

This chain connects TRBV30 to TRBJ1-4, with unresolved D. The V gene lost 8 bases and the J gene lost 10 bases, with 17 bases spanning the gap. The CDR3 sequence is 12 residues long. Per the germline V gene, CDR1 is GTSNPN and CDR2 is SVGIG (reference sequence). The CDR3 nucleotides read TGTGCCGGGCGGTGGTTGATAGGAAAACTGTTTTTT. This codes for CAGRWLIGKLFF. The complete variable domain, with remaining parts taken from reference TRBV30 and TRBJ1-4, reads SQTIHQWPATLVQPVGSPLSLECTVEGTSNPNLYWYRQAAGRGLQLLFYSVGIGQISSEVPQNLSASRPQDRQFILSSKKLLLSDSGFYLCAGRWLIGKLFFGSGTQLSVL.

The chain has TRBV6-2 or TRBV6-3 and TRBJ2-5, with unresolved D. This CDR3 has 15 residues. V was cut by 4 bases and J by 5 bases, with 17 bases left in between. The germline V gene encodes CDR1 MNHEY and CDR2 SVGEGT. Here the CDR3 reads CASSWARTGAETQYF. CDR3 DNA sequence: TGTGCCAGCAGTTGGGCCCGGACGGGCGCGGAGACCCAGTACTTC.

The chain has TRBV12-3 or TRBV12-4 and TRBJ2-1; D unresolved. This CDR3 region has 12 residues. Trimming removed 4 bases at V and 13 bases at J, with 14 bases between. This chain's CDR3 is CASSSLPSLQFF. The DNA of the CDR3 is TGTGCCAGCAGTTCTCTCCCCAGCCTTCAGTTCTTC.

This clonotype came up a few times. The J gene is TRBJ2-6, the V gene TRBV27, with TRBD1 matching over 10 bases. Trimming cost V 7 bases and J 4 bases; bases outside gene matches: 7. CDR1 and CDR2 (germline): MNHEY, SMNVEV (reference sequence). This CDR3 comprises 16 residues. The CDR3 region is CASTRDRGSGANVLTF. As DNA, the CDR3 is TGTGCCAGCACCCGGGACAGGGGTTCGGGGGCCAACGTCCTGACTTTC.

This clonotype was picked up a small number of times. The chain's CDR3 is CASSPVGGQSTEAFF. The CDR3 nucleotides are TGTGCCAGCAGCCCCGTCGGGGGGCAGAGCACTGAAGCTTTCTTT. The genes are TRBV7-8 and TRBJ1-1, with a tentative D call TRBD1 (6 bases). The CDR3 sequence is 15 residues long. The V end was cut by 5 bases, the J end by 4 bases, with 17 bases between. Germline V gene lookup returns CDR1 SGHVS and CDR2 FQNEAQ.

The genes are TRBV29-1 and TRBJ1-1; no firm D call. This CDR3 has 12 amino acids. The V end was cut by 6 bases, the J end by 2 bases, with 10 bases between. Germline V gene lookup returns CDR1 SQVTM and CDR2 ANQGSEA. The CDR3 DNA sequence: TGCAGCGTGGTTGTGGCTAACACTGAAGCTTTCTTT. It encodes CSVVVANTEAFF.

The rearrangement links TRBV11-3 to TRBJ2-7; 10 positions match TRBD1. CDR1 is SGHNT, CDR2 YENEEA, per germline. V was pared by 5 bases and J by 2 bases, with 6 bases of the junction left unmatched. This CDR3 spans 15 amino acids. The CDR3 here is CASSGTGVLAYEQYF. The CDR3, as DNA: TGTGCCAGCAGCGGGACAGGGGTTTTAGCCTACGAGCAGTACTTC. Looking up the rest from reference TRBV11-3 and TRBJ2-7 gives the full variable domain: EAGVVQSPRYKIIEKKQPVAFWCNPISGHNTLYWYLQNLGQGPELLIRYENEEAVDDSQLPKDRFSAERLKGVDSTLKIQPAELGDSAVYLCASSGTGVLAYEQYFGPGTRLTVT.

This chain uses TRBV7-9 with TRBJ1-6; D is possibly TRBD1 (5 bases). There are 12 residues in the CDR3. In germline, CDR1 is SEHNR, CDR2 FQNEAQ (reference sequence). Trimming took off 1 base at V and 14 bases at J, with 9 bases between the two ends. The CDR3 here is CASSLDGATLHF. The CDR3 coding sequence is TGTGCCAGCAGCTTAGATGGGGCTACCCTCCACTTT.

This clonotype came up many times. V gene TRBV12-3 or TRBV12-4 combines with J gene TRBJ2-2; no clear D gene. CDR3 size: 13 residues. The V end was cut by 6 bases, the J end by 6 bases, with 11 bases between. This CDR3 reads CASSPGGAGELFF. The CDR3 DNA reads as TGTGCCAGCAGCCCGGGCGGCGCCGGGGAGCTGTTTTTT.

This clonotype was observed a few times. V is TRBV10-3 and J is TRBJ2-1, with a possible D match to TRBD1 (5 bases). This CDR3 contains 17 residues. The V and J ends lost 6 bases and 0 bases respectively, with 18 bases between them. CDR1 is ENHRY and CDR2 is SYGVKD in the germline V gene. The CDR3 bases are TGTGCCATCAGCCCCGACACGGACAAAAGCTCCTACAATGAGCAGTTCTTC. This translates into CAISPDTDKSSYNEQFF.

As DNA, the CDR3 is TGCGCCAGCAGCCCCGTGCTTGGGGATGGCTACACCTTC. Translated, it gives CASSPVLGDGYTF. The chain carries TRBV5-1 and TRBJ1-2; no clear D. Germline V gene lookup returns CDR1 SGHRS and CDR2 YFSETQ. The CDR3 has 13 residues. V was shortened by 4 bases and J by 6 bases, with 13 bases between the two germline ends.

J is TRBJ2-5 and V is TRBV20-1; 12 bases are a match to TRBD2. CDR3 length equals 14 residues. Germline V gene sequence: CDR1 DFQATT, CDR2 SNEGSKA (reference sequence). J gave up 5 bases and V 6 bases, and 7 bases lay outside the gene matches. In DNA, the CDR3 is TGCAGTGCGGACCTAGCGGGGGGGCGCGAGACCCAGTACTTC. Residues: CSADLAGGRETQYF.

The rearrangement joins TRBV7-6 to TRBJ2-1; D call uncertain. Germline V gives CDR1 SGHVS, CDR2 FNYEAQ. The length of the CDR3 is 12 residues. V was pared by 1 base and J by 15 bases, with 13 bases between. CDR3 in amino acids: CASSLGFGGPFF. DNA for the CDR3: TGTGCCAGCAGCTTAGGCTTTGGTGGCCCGTTCTTC. The whole variable domain, filled in from reference TRBV7-6 and TRBJ2-1, reads GAGVSQSPRYKVTKRGQDVALRCDPISGHVSLYWYRQALGQGPEFLTYFNYEAQQDKSGLPNDRFSAERPEGSISTLTIQRTEQRDSAMYRCASSLGFGGPFFGPGTRLTVL.

This clonotype has a handful of counts. The V and J genes are TRBV20-1 and TRBJ1-2; D is possibly TRBD1 (5 bases). This CDR3 is 13 amino acids long. V was pared by 4 bases and J by 7 bases, with 16 bases between. Per the germline V gene, CDR1 is DFQATT and CDR2 is SNEGSKA (reference sequence). This CDR3 is CSATQAAGGGYTF. The CDR3 DNA is TGCAGTGCTACACAGGCCGCCGGGGGTGGCTACACCTTC.

The genes are TRBV27 and TRBJ2-7, with TRBD1 identical over 12 bases. From germline, CDR1 is MNHEY and CDR2 SMNVEV (reference sequence). This CDR3 region has 15 residues. Trimming removed 6 bases from V and 2 bases from J; junction bases left unmatched: 5. The CDR3 is CASRSGQGATYEQYF. For the CDR3, the DNA is TGTGCCAGCAGATCGGGACAGGGGGCAACCTACGAGCAGTACTTC.

This chain links TRBV7-6 with TRBJ1-6, with D uncertain. Germline assignment: CDR1 SGHVS and CDR2 FNYEAQ. Trimming stripped 0 bases from V and 9 bases from J, with 9 bases between. This CDR3 comprises 14 residues. CDR3 in DNA: TGTGCCAGCAGCTTAGCGGATAGCGGTTCACCCCTCCACTTT. Translating it yields CASSLADSGSPLHF.

This clonotype was picked up a small number of times. This chain connects TRBV5-1 to TRBJ1-3; D call uncertain. Germline V CDR1 and CDR2: SGHRS, YFSETQ. V gave up 4 bases and J gave up 1 base, with 9 bases separating them. The CDR3 is 14 residues long. CDR3 coding DNA: TGCGCCAGCAGCGATGTGGGTTCTGGAAACACCATATATTTT. Its protein product is CASSDVGSGNTIYF.

The chain combines TRBV5-6 with TRBJ1-4; D is undetermined. CDR1 is SGHDT and CDR2 is YYEEEE in the germline V gene. Trimming took off 4 bases at V and 4 bases at J, with 14 bases between the two ends. There are 15 residues in the CDR3. The CDR3 spells CASSDARDVNEKLFF. In DNA form, the CDR3 reads TGTGCCAGCAGCGATGCGCGGGATGTTAATGAAAAACTGTTTTTT.

The chain is built from TRBV30 and TRBJ1-1; 7 bases map to TRBD1. Germline-derived CDR1 and CDR2 are GTSNPN and SVGIG (reference sequence). V gave up 2 bases and J gave up 3 bases; unmatched junction bases: 15. The CDR3 is made up of 17 amino acids. CDR3 bases: TGTGCCTGGAGTTGGCTCCCCGGGCAGGGGGAGGACACTGAAGCTTTCTTT. Translated, it gives CAWSWLPGQGEDTEAFF.

Of note for this clonotype: The germline gene is not matched at one end of the junction; a read error may be the cause. J is TRBJ2-1 and V is TRBV6-1, with D uncertain. Germline V CDR1 and CDR2: MNHNS, SASEGT. The length of the CDR3 is 14 residues. The CDR3 sequence is CASSVISSYTEQFF. In DNA, the CDR3 is TGTGCCAGCAGTGTCATCAGCTCCTACACTGAGCAGTTCTTC.